One sample yielded the 25 T cell receptor beta chains listed below, sequenced in a study of spatial heterogeneity in lung cancer. General observations from the study: Tumoral mutation counts were tracked by counts of expanded intratumoral alpha and beta TCRs.

The time point denotes: sample taken at primary tumor resection. Antigens of these TCRs are unknown. TCRdb itself ran the 5' RACE reads through MiXCR, one entry per CDR3 protein. The table lists about 16,000 distinct CDR3 sequences, about 6.8% of them singletons. The sequencing used lung tumor tissue, collected at surgery. The receptors shown here come from a female donor with early-stage non-small cell lung cancer.

This rearrangement joins TRBV3-1 to TRBJ1-2; D uncertain. Germline V lookup: CDR1 LGHDT, CDR2 YNNKEL (reference sequence). CDR3 length equals 11 residues. Between the trimmed V and J ends, which lost 1 base and 6 bases, there was a span of 3 bases. In DNA, the CDR3 is TGTGCCAGCAGCCAAGTAAATGGCTACACCTTC. It is translated as CASSQVNGYTF.

This clonotype showed up many times. J is TRBJ1-4 and V is TRBV5-4, with TRBD1 as a possible D gene (5 bases). Trimming stripped 0 bases from V and 4 bases from J, with 13 bases between. Germline lookup yields CDR1 SGHNT and CDR2 YYREEE (reference sequence). This CDR3 is 16 amino acids long. The CDR3, as DNA: TGTGCCAGCAGCTTGGATGGGGACGGTAATAATGAAAAACTGTTTTTT. This encodes CASSLDGDGNNEKLFF. The whole variable domain, remainder taken from reference TRBV5-4 and TRBJ1-4, is ETGVTQSPTHLIKTRGQQVTLRCSSQSGHNTVSWYQQALGQGPQFIFQYYREEENGRGNFPPRFSGLQFPNYSSELNVNALELDDSALYLCASSLDGDGNNEKLFFGSGTQLSVL.

This clonotype came up many times. The chain has TRBV5-1 and TRBJ1-2; 8 bases match TRBD1. V trimming: 0 bases; J trimming: 3 bases; junction bases outside the gene matches: 4. The CDR3 has 15 amino acids. Germline V gene lookup returns CDR1 SGHRS and CDR2 YFSETQ. The CDR3 region has the DNA TGCGCCAGCAGCTTGGGGGGACAGGCCCACTATGGCTACACCTTC. It translates to CASSLGGQAHYGYTF. Complete variable domain (other parts from reference TRBV5-1 and TRBJ1-2): KAGVTQTPRYLIKTRGQQVTLSCSPISGHRSVSWYQQTPGQGLQFLFEYFSETQRNKGNFPGRFSGRQFSNSRSEMNVSTLELGDSALYLCASSLGGQAHYGYTFGSGTRLTVV.

This clonotype was seen repeatedly, ten times or more. The chain links TRBV12-3 or TRBV12-4 to TRBJ2-5; the D call may be TRBD1 or TRBD2 (5 bases each). This CDR3 has 16 amino acids. Trimming cost V 3 bases and J 5 bases, with 19 bases left between them. This chain's CDR3 is CASSFSSRAEGETQYF. The CDR3 region has the DNA TGTGCCAGCAGTTTCAGTTCCCGGGCAGAGGGGGAGACCCAGTACTTC.

The V gene is TRBV20-1, the J gene TRBJ2-7; unclear D gene. CDR3 length: 15 residues. Germline lookup yields CDR1 DFQATT and CDR2 SNEGSKA (reference sequence). Between the trimmed V and J ends, which lost 0 bases and 2 bases, there was a span of 14 bases. CDR3 amino acids: CSARDLPRGPYEQYF. The CDR3 DNA is TGCAGTGCTAGAGATCTTCCCAGAGGCCCCTACGAGCAGTACTTC.

This clonotype was seen at least ten times. The chain has TRBV7-3 and TRBJ2-7, with D perhaps matching TRBD1 (6 bases). The CDR3 extends over 16 amino acids. V was trimmed by 4 bases and J by 3 bases, leaving 19 bases between them. Germline V gene data show CDR1 as SGHTA and CDR2 as FQGTGA. The CDR3 nucleotides are TGTGCCAGCAGCTGGGAAAAGACAGGTCCCTTCTACGAGCAGTACTTC. This encodes CASSWEKTGPFYEQYF. The whole variable domain, remainder taken from reference TRBV7-3 and TRBJ2-7, is GAGVSQTPSNKVTEKGKYVELRCDPISGHTALYWYRQSLGQGPEFLIYFQGTGAADDSGLPNDRFFAVRPEGSVSTLKIQRTERGDSAVYLCASSWEKTGPFYEQYFGPGTRLTVT.

The chain couples TRBV6-4 to TRBJ2-1, with 9 nucleotides matching TRBD1. The V gene's germline CDR1 is MRHNA and CDR2 SNTAGT. The length of the CDR3 is 19 residues. V shed 2 bases, J shed 2 bases, and the junction held 13 bases outside the gene matches. Here the CDR3 reads CASSDQRVTGGRPYNEQFF. The CDR3 region has the DNA TGTGCCAGCAGTGACCAACGCGTCACAGGGGGCCGACCCTACAATGAGCAGTTCTTC.

This clonotype was recorded a few times. V is TRBV4-2 and J is TRBJ1-1, with 9 bases fitting TRBD1. The junction had 4 bases not matched to a gene; V was cut back by 4 bases and J by 1 base. Germline CDR1 reads LGHNA; CDR2 reads YNFKEQ. CDR3 size: 15 residues. This CDR3 is CASSPRDRANTEAFF. CDR3 sequence (DNA): TGTGCCAGCAGCCCCCGGGACAGGGCGAACACTGAAGCTTTCTTT.

This clonotype was found many times. This chain connects TRBV5-1 to TRBJ2-5; 7 bases match TRBD2. CDR3 size: 16 residues. The germline V gene has CDR1 SGHRS and CDR2 YFSETQ. Trimming took 0 bases from V and 2 from J; bases not matched to a gene: 7. Written as DNA, the CDR3 is TGCGCCAGCAGCTTGGGGCTAGCGGAAGGACAAGAGACCCAGTACTTC. It is translated as CASSLGLAEGQETQYF.

V usage is TRBV30 and J usage is TRBJ1-6; TRBD1 is a possible D gene (6 bases). The CDR3 loop spans 13 amino acids. CDR1 GTSNPN and CDR2 SVGIG come from the germline V gene (reference sequence). V was trimmed by 8 bases and J by 5 bases, leaving 13 bases between them. The CDR3 sequence is CATNRDNNSPLHF. The DNA for the CDR3 is TGTGCCACCAACCGGGACAATAATTCACCCCTCCACTTT.

The sample holds many counts of this clonotype. The rearrangement joins TRBV20-1 to TRBJ2-7; 7 positions agree with TRBD2. The V gene's germline CDR1 is DFQATT and CDR2 SNEGSKA (reference sequence). V lost 6 bases to trimming and J lost 0 bases; unmatched junction nucleotides: 5. This CDR3 has 13 amino acids. CDR3 in amino acids: CSARDYASYEQYF. In nucleotides, the CDR3 is TGCAGTGCCCGGGACTACGCCTCCTACGAGCAGTACTTC.

In its sample, this clonotype was seen many times. The chain links TRBV27 to TRBJ1-2, with 10 bases aligning to TRBD1. The CDR3 loop spans 13 amino acids. Looked up from germline, CDR1 is MNHEY and CDR2 is SMNVEV (reference sequence). J was trimmed by 5 bases and V by 5 bases; bases with no gene match: 2. This chain's CDR3 is CASSQGQGYGYTF. Written as DNA, the CDR3 is TGTGCCAGCAGTCAGGGACAGGGGTATGGCTACACCTTC.

By share, this clonotype ranks as medium-sized. The chain uses TRBV6-2 or TRBV6-3 and TRBJ1-5; TRBD1 is a possible D gene (6 bases). CDR1 and CDR2 from the germline V gene are MNHEY and SVGEGT. The germline V and J ends were trimmed by 8 bases and 0 bases, with 11 bases remaining between them. The CDR3 contains 14 residues. CDR3 protein: CASWDNLSNQPQHF. The CDR3 nucleotides are TGTGCCAGCTGGGACAACCTTAGCAATCAGCCCCAGCATTTT.

This clonotype was found many times. The chain couples TRBV11-3 to TRBJ2-1, with 8 nucleotides matching TRBD2. The J segment lost 7 bases and the V segment lost 5 bases, leaving 7 bases of the junction unmatched. Germline values: CDR1 SGHNT, CDR2 YENEEA. The CDR3 has 14 residues. The CDR3 reads CASSLGGAVNEQFF. The CDR3 DNA is TGTGCCAGCAGCCTCGGGGGGGCGGTAAATGAGCAGTTCTTC.

This clonotype has just a few counts. This chain joins TRBV20-1 and TRBJ1-6; the D is unclear. Germline values: CDR1 DFQATT, CDR2 SNEGSKA (reference sequence). Trimming took 0 bases from V and 5 from J, leaving 14 bases between them. The CDR3 length is 16 residues. The CDR3 DNA sequence: TGCAGTGCTAGAGATCTTCTAGGACCGAATAATTCACCCCTCCACTTT. This codes for CSARDLLGPNNSPLHF.

This clonotype was seen once. DNA of the CDR3: TGTGCCTGGAGTTTAGAGATTGTTCCAGGGAACAATTCACCCCTCCACTTT. This encodes CAWSLEIVPGNNSPLHF. The chain uses TRBV30 and TRBJ1-6; TRBD1 might be the D (5 bases). The CDR3 spans 17 residues. Germline values: CDR1 GTSNPN, CDR2 SVGIG (reference sequence). V shed 2 bases and J shed 7 bases, with 21 bases lying between them.

This clonotype was seen more than once but under ten times. This sequence joins TRBV19 and TRBJ2-2; D remains unclear. Per germline, CDR1 LNHDA and CDR2 SQIVND (reference sequence). V lost 7 bases and J 6 bases, leaving 9 bases between the germline ends. The CDR3 totals 12 residues. Written as DNA, the CDR3 is TGTGCCAGTACCGCCTCGGCCGGGGAGCTGTTTTTT. Translation gives CASTASAGELFF.

This clonotype appeared many times. The chain combines TRBV20-1 with TRBJ1-2; 9 nucleotides agree with TRBD1. Germline CDR1 DFQATT, CDR2 SNEGSKA (reference sequence). This CDR3 is built from 15 residues. Trimming took 0 bases from V and 4 from J; bases not matched to a gene: 6. The CDR3 is CSAREPTGGAYGYTF. The CDR3 nucleotides read TGCAGTGCTAGAGAACCCACAGGGGGCGCCTATGGCTACACCTTC.

This clonotype was recorded many times. The chain employs TRBV7-2 and TRBJ1-6, with D hard to call. The CDR3 has 14 residues. Trimming left V 1 base short and J 7 bases short, with 8 bases between. Per germline, CDR1 SGHTA and CDR2 FQGNSA. The CDR3 region is CASSLGQLNSPLHF. The CDR3 DNA reads as TGTGCCAGCAGCTTAGGGCAGTTAAATTCACCCCTCCACTTT.

Remarks on this clonotype: This may be a read error: a much more frequent sequence differs by one nucleotide. V and J are TRBV5-5 and TRBJ2-1; 8 bases align to TRBD2. The CDR3 runs to 15 residues. Losses at the gene ends were 4 bases for V and 0 bases for J; bases not matched to a gene: 3. In germline, CDR1 is SGHKS, CDR2 YYEKEE (reference sequence). The CDR3: CASSPGGGSYNEQFF. CDR3 coding DNA: TGTGCCAGCAGCCCCGGGGGGGGCTCCTACAATGAGCAGTTCTTC.

This clonotype has at least ten counts. J is TRBJ1-2 and V is TRBV2; possible D gene TRBD1, 5 bases. Germline V gene data show CDR1 as SNHLY and CDR2 as FYNNEI. CDR3 length: 13 amino acids. V was cut by 4 bases and J by 4 bases, with 10 bases left in between. The CDR3 sequence is CASSARAGYGYTF. As DNA, the CDR3 is TGTGCCAGCAGTGCCAGGGCAGGCTATGGCTACACCTTC.

This clonotype has more than one count but fewer than ten. The chain couples TRBV29-1 to TRBJ2-4; 8 bases map to TRBD1. V lost 6 bases to trimming and J lost 6 bases; unmatched junction nucleotides: 7. CDR3 length equals 13 residues. Per germline, CDR1 SQVTM and CDR2 ANQGSEA. CDR3 sequence (DNA): TGCAGCGTGGACTCAGGGGGCGGAAACATTCAGTACTTC. It yields the protein CSVDSGGGNIQYF.

This clonotype was seen repeatedly, ten times or more. This chain links TRBV6-5 with TRBJ2-7, with D uncertain. From germline, CDR1 is MNHEY and CDR2 SVGAGI. The CDR3 runs 15 residues. V lost 0 bases and J lost 3, with 12 bases in between. The CDR3 is CASSYSGSLLYEQYF. For the CDR3, the DNA is TGTGCCAGCAGTTACTCAGGATCACTTCTCTACGAGCAGTACTTC.

In this sample, this clonotype turned up many times. The CDR3 spells CASSLTAGGNGELFF. CDR3 DNA: TGTGCCAGCAGTCTCACCGCTGGAGGCAACGGGGAGCTGTTTTTT. The rearrangement links TRBV6-2 or TRBV6-3 to TRBJ2-2; tentatively, D is TRBD2 (5 bases). CDR1 MNHEY and CDR2 SVGEGT come from the germline V gene. The CDR3 is made up of 15 amino acids. V lost 5 bases and J lost 7, with 17 bases in between.

This clonotype was counted at least ten times. Written as DNA, the CDR3 is TGTGCCACCGCGGGCCAAGGGGGAGAGACCCAGTACTTC. This sequence encodes CATAGQGGETQYF. The chain recombines TRBV2 with TRBJ2-5; tentative D call: TRBD1 (6 bases). The germline gives CDR1 SNHLY, CDR2 FYNNEI. Trimming took off 10 bases at V and 4 bases at J, with 16 bases between the two ends. The CDR3 loop spans 13 amino acids.